This note documents a single T cell receptor (beta chain) sequence. Its specificity is unknown. The CDR3 has 14 residues. V lost 4 bases and J lost 4, with 11 bases in between. Germline V lookup: CDR1 SGHTA, CDR2 FQGNSA. This sample is part of a study of T cell responses to AZD1222 COVID-19 vaccine. Across the study: Analysis merged second doses at about 4 or about 12 weeks. Study results and caveats: Spike-wide vaccine-associated CD4 TCRs dominated at 160-218 and 743-854. No repertoire was sampled before or during the peak T cell response, only after it. Donors were mostly white British, more females; clonal diversity possibly underestimated.

Profiled with immunoSEQ multiplex PCR; TCRdb holds only in-frame clones, not every one. The sample carries some 74,000 clones, around 84% recorded once. The clonotype was recovered from an adult in good health. Material: peripheral blood, obtained on day 0 of AZD1222 vaccination. V gene TRBV7-2 combines with J gene TRBJ1-5, with no clear D. The CDR3 sequence is CASSYGSPNQPQHF. The CDR3 region has the DNA TGTGCCAGCAGCTATGGCAGCCCGAATCAGCCCCAGCATTTT.